This passage covers 20 T cell receptor beta chains from one sample sequenced in a study of vaccination effects on CD4 cells after COVID-19. No antigens are known for them. The data were produced by immunoSEQ multiplex PCR, yet TCRdb's version contains in-frame clones alone and is incomplete. The sample yields about 45,000 clones, around 79% seen once. Viral peptide pool expansion of antigen-specific CD4+ T cells preceded sequencing in the ViraFEST assay. The culture ran for roughly 10 days before CD4+ T cells were isolated. PCR-confirmed SARS-CoV-2 infection occurred in the person between March and December 2020. This specimen consisted of CD4+ T cells from PBMCs cultured with a peptide pool, obtained before COVID-19 vaccination. These receptor sequences come from a human donor who had a prior SARS-CoV-2 infection.

The V call is TRBV12-5, the J call TRBJ2-5, with D perhaps matching TRBD2 (6 bases). The CDR3 contains 15 residues. The V gene's germline CDR1 is LGHNT and CDR2 FRNRAP. The germline V and J ends were trimmed by 3 bases and 7 bases, with 18 bases remaining between them. CDR3 sequence: CASGLWSGGVGTQYF. CDR3 DNA sequence: TGTGCTAGTGGTTTATGGTCTGGAGGGGTGGGGACCCAGTACTTC.

The J gene is TRBJ1-2, the V gene TRBV4-3, with 8 bases identical to TRBD1. The CDR3 has 13 amino acids. Germline lookup yields CDR1 LGHNA and CDR2 YSLEER. The junction had 5 bases not matched to a gene; V was cut back by 4 bases and J by 7 bases. Written as DNA, the CDR3 is TGCGCCAGCAGCCTAGGACAGGGCCGTGGCTACACCTTC. Translating it yields CASSLGQGRGYTF.

This clone was counted a few times. This chain links TRBV4-2 with TRBJ1-1; 7 nucleotides line up with TRBD1. Germline V gene sequence: CDR1 LGHNA, CDR2 YNFKEQ. With V trimmed by 1 base and J by 3 bases, 5 bases remained unmatched. The CDR3 totals 15 residues. DNA of the CDR3: TGTGCCAGCAGCCAAGCCGACAGGGTCGACACTGAAGCTTTCTTT. Protein: CASSQADRVDTEAFF.

V gene TRBV6-6 combines with J gene TRBJ2-7; 7 bases line up with TRBD2. The CDR3 length is 15 residues. V was pared by 5 bases and J by 4 bases, with 11 bases of the junction left unmatched. CDR1 is MNHNY and CDR2 is SVGAGI in the germline V gene (reference sequence). The CDR3 sequence: CASSISSGPTYEQYF. Here the CDR3 DNA reads TGTGCCAGCAGTATTTCTAGCGGACCTACATACGAGCAGTACTTC.

The V call is TRBV2, the J call TRBJ2-3; 7 bases are shared with TRBD1. Trimming cost V 4 bases and J 2 bases; bases outside gene matches: 6. This CDR3 is built from 15 residues. Germline lookup yields CDR1 SNHLY and CDR2 FYNNEI. This CDR3 reads CASSGWTGNTDTQYF. CDR3 DNA sequence: TGTGCCAGCAGTGGATGGACAGGAAACACAGATACGCAGTATTTT.

The rearrangement links TRBV9 to TRBJ2-7, with 9 bases lining up with TRBD2. The CDR3 is 15 amino acids. Per germline, CDR1 SGDLS and CDR2 YYNGEE. J lost 3 bases, V lost 0 bases, and 4 bases had no gene match. The CDR3 sequence: CASSVDPSGDYEQYF. Here the CDR3 DNA reads TGTGCCAGCAGCGTAGATCCTAGCGGGGACTACGAGCAGTACTTC.

The chain uses TRBV4-3 and TRBJ2-3, with D unresolved. There are 18 residues in the CDR3. Germline assignment: CDR1 LGHNA and CDR2 YSLEER. Trimming took off 3 bases at V and 3 bases at J, with 22 bases between the two ends. The chain's CDR3 is CASSHVAVYTYDTDTQYF. CDR3 DNA sequence: TGCGCCAGCAGCCATGTGGCTGTATACACCTATGATACAGATACGCAGTATTTT.

This chain links TRBV5-1 with TRBJ2-7; D perhaps matches TRBD2 (6 bases). This CDR3 contains 14 residues. The germline V gene encodes CDR1 SGHRS and CDR2 YFSETQ. Deletions cut 6 bases from V and 6 bases from J, with 19 bases between. The CDR3 reads CASNLGTGMVEQYF. The CDR3 coding sequence is TGCGCCAGCAACTTAGGGACTGGCATGGTCGAGCAGTACTTC.

This chain uses TRBV30 with TRBJ1-3; D is possibly TRBD1 (5 bases). CDR1 and CDR2 (germline): GTSNPN, SVGIG (reference sequence). V lost 0 bases, J lost 2 bases, and 11 bases lay in between. The CDR3 sequence is 15 residues long. CDR3 residues: CAWSVDGGAGNTIYF. The DNA of the CDR3 is TGTGCCTGGAGTGTAGATGGAGGGGCTGGAAACACCATATATTTT. Full variable domain (rest looked up from reference TRBV30 and TRBJ1-3): SQTIHQWPATLVQPVGSPLSLECTVEGTSNPNLYWYRQAAGRGLQLLFYSVGIGQISSEVPQNLSASRPQDRQFILSSKKLLLSDSGFYLCAWSVDGGAGNTIYFGEGSWLTVV.

The rearrangement uses TRBV5-4 and TRBJ2-1; 9 nucleotides align to TRBD2. CDR3 size: 15 residues. Germline loops: CDR1 SGHNT, CDR2 YYREEE (reference sequence). With V trimmed by 6 bases and J by 6 bases, 10 bases remained unmatched. CDR3 protein: CASTFRTSVVNEQFF. The CDR3 bases are TGTGCCAGCACCTTCCGGACTAGCGTGGTCAATGAGCAGTTCTTC.

This chain links TRBV4-1 with TRBJ1-4; the match to TRBD1 covers 7 bases. Germline-derived CDR1 and CDR2 are MGHRA and YSYEKL. This CDR3 contains 13 residues. Unmatched junction bases numbered 3, after V lost 0 bases and J lost 11 bases. The CDR3 sequence: CASSQERDSKLFF. DNA for the CDR3: TGCGCCAGCAGCCAAGAGAGGGACAGTAAACTGTTTTTT.

The chain links TRBV19 to TRBJ2-5; TRBD1 matches at 7 bases. This CDR3 has 17 amino acids. CDR1 is LNHDA and CDR2 is SQIVND in the germline V gene (reference sequence). V shed 1 base, J shed 5 bases, and the junction held 13 bases outside the gene matches. CDR3 amino acids: CASSIGAPRQGRETQYF. Here the CDR3 DNA reads TGTGCCAGTAGTATAGGAGCTCCTAGACAGGGCAGGGAGACCCAGTACTTC. Based on the CDR3 plus reference TRBV19 and TRBJ2-5, the full variable domain is DGGITQSPKYLFRKEGQNVTLSCEQNLNHDAMYWYRQDPGQGLRLIYYSQIVNDFQKGDIAEGYSVSREKKESFPLTVTSAQKNPTAFYLCASSIGAPRQGRETQYFGPGTRLLVL.

J is TRBJ1-5 and V is TRBV2; D is undetermined. Germline assignment: CDR1 SNHLY and CDR2 FYNNEI. The CDR3 consists of 13 residues. V lost 3 bases, J lost 4 bases, and 7 bases lay in between. The CDR3 coding sequence is TGTGCCAGCAGTGATGGGTGGAATCAGCCCCAGCATTTT. Translation gives CASSDGWNQPQHF.

The V gene is TRBV19, the J gene TRBJ1-1; 8 bases are shared with TRBD1. CDR3 length: 18 residues. The germline V gene encodes CDR1 LNHDA and CDR2 SQIVND (reference sequence). The V gene end was trimmed by 3 bases and the J gene end by 5 bases; junction bases not matched to a gene: 17. The CDR3: CASSIHLFADRVGTEAFF. The CDR3 region has the DNA TGTGCCAGTAGTATCCATCTTTTCGCGGACAGGGTAGGAACTGAAGCTTTCTTT.

The chain combines TRBV15 with TRBJ1-4, with a tentative D call TRBD1 (6 bases). The length of the CDR3 is 17 residues. The germline V and J ends were trimmed by 2 bases and 7 bases, with 20 bases remaining between them. Germline values: CDR1 LNHNV, CDR2 YYDKDF (reference sequence). CDR3 sequence: CATSRSQGGGLGEKLFF. Written as DNA, the CDR3 is TGTGCCACCAGCAGATCACAGGGAGGGGGGCTGGGTGAAAAACTGTTTTTT. The full variable domain, its missing parts supplied by reference TRBV15 and TRBJ1-4, is DAMVIQNPRYQVTQFGKPVTLSCSQTLNHNVMYWYQQKSSQAPKLLFHYYDKDFNNEADTPDNFQSRRPNTSFCFLDIRSPGLGDTAMYLCATSRSQGGGLGEKLFFGSGTQLSVL.

This clone was counted a few times. The J gene is TRBJ1-2, the V gene TRBV6-5; D gene unclear. Trimming pared 4 bases from V and 7 bases from J, leaving 13 bases between. CDR1 is MNHEY and CDR2 is SVGAGI in the germline V gene. This CDR3 has 13 residues. The CDR3 loop reads CASSFGLGGGYTF. The CDR3 DNA is TGTGCCAGCAGTTTTGGGCTGGGTGGTGGCTACACCTTC.

The genes are TRBV5-5 and TRBJ1-5; no reliable D call. Trimming took 2 bases from V and 4 from J, leaving 16 bases between them. Germline CDR1 reads SGHKS; CDR2 reads YYEKEE (reference sequence). The CDR3 sequence is 16 residues long. The CDR3 loop is CASSLELGSANQPQHF. The CDR3 DNA reads as TGTGCCAGCAGCTTAGAGCTCGGGTCAGCTAATCAGCCCCAGCATTTT. The whole variable domain, filled in from reference TRBV5-5 and TRBJ1-5, reads DAGVTQSPTHLIKTRGQQVTLRCSPISGHKSVSWYQQVLGQGPQFIFQYYEKEERGRGNFPDRFSARQFPNYSSELNVNALLLGDSALYLCASSLELGSANQPQHFGDGTRLSIL.

This clone came up once. The chain couples TRBV4-2 to TRBJ1-2, with a weak D call TRBD1 (6 bases). V was cut by 4 bases and J by 6 bases, with 12 bases left in between. Germline lookup yields CDR1 LGHNA and CDR2 YNFKEQ. The CDR3 spans 13 residues. The CDR3 reads CASSRVSGDGYTF. The CDR3 DNA is TGTGCCAGCAGCCGAGTCTCAGGGGATGGCTACACCTTC.

The chain links TRBV2 to TRBJ2-5, with D unclear. V lost 6 bases and J 5 bases, leaving 7 bases between the germline ends. The CDR3 has 11 residues. Germline loops: CDR1 SNHLY, CDR2 FYNNEI. The CDR3 coding sequence is TGTGCCAGCAGCAGGACGGAGACCCAGTACTTC. The encoded protein is CASSRTETQYF.

This chain uses TRBV9 with TRBJ1-6; the match to TRBD1 covers 7 bases. Germline-derived CDR1 and CDR2 are SGDLS and YYNGEE. V gave up 2 bases and J gave up 8 bases; unmatched junction bases: 4. CDR3 size: 14 residues. The CDR3 DNA is TGTGCCAGCAGCGTGACAGGGCAGGATTCACCCCTCCACTTT. Encoded protein: CASSVTGQDSPLHF.